The 15 T cell receptor beta chains given below trace back to one sample, sequenced in a study of cytomegalovirus exposure and HLA in healthy donors. Researchers ran the PCR with 60 Vbeta and 13 Jbeta primers. Using immunoSEQ multiplex PCR, the repertoire was profiled, and TCRdb retains in-frame clones only, with some absent. The repertoire has 74,000 or so clones, over 70% of them found once; the top ten carry roughly 7.1%. Sequences were obtained from PBMCs. These TCRs come from a woman between 40 and 50 years old in good health and CMV-seronegative.

The V call is TRBV7-3, the J call TRBJ1-1; D gene unclear. V lost 1 base, J lost 0 bases, and 9 bases lay in between. The CDR3 extends over 15 amino acids. Looked up from germline, CDR1 is SGHTA and CDR2 is FQGTGA. The CDR3 is CASSLIAGMNTEAFF. The CDR3 region has the DNA TGTGCCAGCAGCTTAATCGCGGGGATGAACACTGAAGCTTTCTTT.

CDR3 amino acids: CASSQPVAGVSYEQYF. CDR3 nucleotide sequence: TGTGCCAGCAGCCAGCCCGTAGCGGGAGTCTCCTACGAGCAGTACTTC. The chain couples TRBV7-2 to TRBJ2-5; TRBD2 agrees at 9 bases. The J call is uncertain, as TRBJ2-7 better fits the DNA end. The germline V gene has CDR1 SGHTA and CDR2 FQGNSA. The CDR3 totals 16 residues.

CDR3 bases: TGCGCCAGCTCACGGACTAGCGGGGGCCTAGAGACCCAGTACTTC. Amino acids: CASSRTSGGLETQYF. This chain links TRBV4-1 with TRBJ2-5, with 13 bases fitting TRBD2. V lost 8 bases, J lost 4 bases, and 7 bases stayed unmatched. Germline CDR1 and CDR2: MGHRA and YSYEKL. This CDR3 is built from 15 residues.

This clone was found a few times. The chain couples TRBV18 to TRBJ2-7; 14 bases are a match to TRBD2. Germline V lookup: CDR1 KGHSH, CDR2 LQKENI. V lost 4 bases to trimming and J lost 9 bases; unmatched junction nucleotides: 32. This CDR3 spans 23 amino acids. CDR3 loop: CASSLTTGLAGVSSDLRAVTQYF. For the CDR3, the DNA is TGTGCCAGCTCACTAACGACGGGACTAGCGGGAGTCTCGAGCGATCTACGAGCAGTCACGCAGTACTTC.

The V gene is TRBV28, the J gene TRBJ2-5; 8 bases map to TRBD2. The CDR3 covers 14 residues. CDR1 is MDHEN, CDR2 SYDVKM, per germline. Trimming cost V 5 bases and J 5 bases; bases outside gene matches: 7. CDR3 region: CASSDGTSVETQYF. The CDR3 coding sequence is TGTGCCAGCAGTGATGGGACTAGTGTTGAGACCCAGTACTTC.

The V call is TRBV2, the J call TRBJ2-1; D possibly uses TRBD1 or TRBD2 (5 bases each). Germline V gene data show CDR1 as SNHLY and CDR2 as FYNNEI. This CDR3 is built from 14 residues. V gave up 7 bases and J gave up 3 bases, with 13 bases separating them. CDR3 coding DNA: TGTGCCAGCACTGAGGGGCAGGGCTACAATGAGCAGTTCTTC. It codes for CASTEGQGYNEQFF.

CDR3 in DNA: TGTGCCAGCAGCCACAGTGGCAATCAGCCCCAGCATTTT. It is translated as CASSHSGNQPQHF. The chain has TRBV5-5 and TRBJ1-5; D remains ambiguous. Trimming took 4 bases from V and 2 from J, leaving 7 bases between them. The length of the CDR3 is 13 residues. Looked up from germline, CDR1 is SGHKS and CDR2 is YYEKEE (reference sequence).

V and J are TRBV5-4 and TRBJ1-5; 9 bases are a match to TRBD1. Germline lookup yields CDR1 SGHNT and CDR2 YYREEE (reference sequence). After removal of 4 bases from V and 1 base from J, the junction contained 6 bases not matched to a gene. The CDR3 totals 16 residues. This CDR3 reads CASSNAGTGSNQPQHF. The CDR3 DNA follows: TGTGCCAGCAGCAACGCCGGGACAGGGAGCAATCAGCCCCAGCATTTT.

The chain joins TRBV28 to TRBJ2-3; D uncertain. Germline-derived CDR1 and CDR2 are MDHEN and SYDVKM. Trimming left V 10 bases short and J 0 bases short, with 17 bases between. This CDR3 contains 15 residues. The DNA of the CDR3 is TGTGCCACCGTCGAGTCTTCGACTAGCACAGATACGCAGTATTTT. Its translation is CATVESSTSTDTQYF.

This clone was counted between two and nine times. V is TRBV30 and J is TRBJ1-1, with TRBD1 as a possible D gene (6 bases). In germline, CDR1 is GTSNPN, CDR2 SVGIG (reference sequence). V was clipped by 1 base and J by 4 bases, with 16 bases between them. The CDR3 spans 15 residues. This CDR3 is CAWSATTGFTTEAFF. CDR3 nucleotides: TGTGCCTGGAGTGCTACTACAGGGTTTACCACTGAAGCTTTCTTT.

The V and J genes are TRBV6-5 and TRBJ1-6; 10 positions match TRBD1. Germline-derived CDR1 and CDR2 are MNHEY and SVGAGI. The CDR3 totals 16 residues. The trim removed 1 base at V and 10 bases at J, leaving 7 bases unmatched. DNA of the CDR3: TGTGCCAGCAGTTACTTTGGGACAGGGGTACGCTCACCCCTCCACTTT. Its translation is CASSYFGTGVRSPLHF.

A single count supports this clone. The V call is TRBV4-1, the J call TRBJ2-2, with D perhaps matching TRBD1 (5 bases). Germline CDR1 reads MGHRA; CDR2 reads YSYEKL. V was cut by 0 bases and J by 4 bases, with 12 bases left in between. The CDR3 runs to 16 residues. The CDR3 here is CASSQEWTYTTGELFF. The CDR3 DNA is TGCGCCAGCAGCCAAGAATGGACATACACCACCGGGGAGCTGTTTTTT.

This rearrangement joins TRBV12-5 to TRBJ1-3; 7 bases fit TRBD1. Germline V CDR1 and CDR2: LGHNT, FRNRAP. The length of the CDR3 is 16 residues. J lost 3 bases, V lost 3 bases, and 8 bases had no gene match. The CDR3 protein is CASGFGLQGNGNTIYF. The CDR3 bases are TGTGCTAGTGGTTTTGGCCTACAGGGGAATGGAAACACCATATATTTT.

This clone was observed at least ten times. The chain uses TRBV15 and TRBJ2-7; TRBD1 is a possible D gene (6 bases). This CDR3 comprises 15 residues. CDR1 LNHNV and CDR2 YYDKDF come from the germline V gene (reference sequence). V lost 0 bases and J 1 base, leaving 10 bases between the germline ends. The CDR3 region has the DNA TGTGCCACCAGCAGAGACCAGACAGGATCCTACGAGCAGTACTTC. Translating gives CATSRDQTGSYEQYF. Based on the CDR3 plus reference TRBV15 and TRBJ2-7, the full variable domain is DAMVIQNPRYQVTQFGKPVTLSCSQTLNHNVMYWYQQKSSQAPKLLFHYYDKDFNNEADTPDNFQSRRPNTSFCFLDIRSPGLGDTAMYLCATSRDQTGSYEQYFGPGTRLTVT.

The rearrangement joins TRBV5-1 to TRBJ2-2; 12 nucleotides match TRBD2. The CDR3 consists of 16 residues. In germline, CDR1 is SGHRS, CDR2 YFSETQ. Trimming cost V 0 bases and J 6 bases; bases outside gene matches: 3. CDR3 residues: CASSLVLAGGAGELFF. DNA for the CDR3: TGCGCCAGCAGCTTGGTACTAGCGGGAGGAGCCGGGGAGCTGTTTTTT.